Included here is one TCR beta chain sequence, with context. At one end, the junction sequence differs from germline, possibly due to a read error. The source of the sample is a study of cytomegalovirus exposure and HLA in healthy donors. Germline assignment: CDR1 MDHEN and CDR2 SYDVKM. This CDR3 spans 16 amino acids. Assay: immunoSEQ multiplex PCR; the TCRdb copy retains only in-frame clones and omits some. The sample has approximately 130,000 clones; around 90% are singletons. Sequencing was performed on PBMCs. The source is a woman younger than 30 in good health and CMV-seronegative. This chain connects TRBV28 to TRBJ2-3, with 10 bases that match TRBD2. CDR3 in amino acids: CASSQGGAGGYDTQYF. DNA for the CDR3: TGTGCCAGCAGTCAAGGGGGAGCGGGGGGGTATGATACGCAGTATTTC. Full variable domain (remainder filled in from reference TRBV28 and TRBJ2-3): DVKVTQSSRYLVKRTGEKVFLECVQDMDHENMFWYRQDPGLGLRLIYFSYDVKMKEKGDIPEGYSVSREKKERFSLILESASTNQTSMYLCASSQGGAGGYDTQYFGPGTRLTVL.